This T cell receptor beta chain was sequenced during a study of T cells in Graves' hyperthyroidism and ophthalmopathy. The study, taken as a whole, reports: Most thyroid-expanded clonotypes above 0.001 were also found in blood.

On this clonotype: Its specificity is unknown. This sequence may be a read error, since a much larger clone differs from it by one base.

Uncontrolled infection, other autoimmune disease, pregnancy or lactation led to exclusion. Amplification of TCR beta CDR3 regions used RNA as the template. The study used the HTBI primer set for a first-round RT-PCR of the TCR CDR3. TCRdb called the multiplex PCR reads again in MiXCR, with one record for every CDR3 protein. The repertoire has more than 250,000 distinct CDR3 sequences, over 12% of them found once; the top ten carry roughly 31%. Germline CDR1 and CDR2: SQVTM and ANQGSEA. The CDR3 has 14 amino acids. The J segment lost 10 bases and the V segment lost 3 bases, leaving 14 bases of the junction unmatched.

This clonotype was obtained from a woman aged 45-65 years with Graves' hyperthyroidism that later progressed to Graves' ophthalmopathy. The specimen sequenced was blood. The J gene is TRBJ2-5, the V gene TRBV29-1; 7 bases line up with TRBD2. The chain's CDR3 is CSVDVRLAVKIQYF. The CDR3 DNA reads TGCAGCGTTGATGTTAGACTAGCTGTGAAGATCCAGTACTTC.